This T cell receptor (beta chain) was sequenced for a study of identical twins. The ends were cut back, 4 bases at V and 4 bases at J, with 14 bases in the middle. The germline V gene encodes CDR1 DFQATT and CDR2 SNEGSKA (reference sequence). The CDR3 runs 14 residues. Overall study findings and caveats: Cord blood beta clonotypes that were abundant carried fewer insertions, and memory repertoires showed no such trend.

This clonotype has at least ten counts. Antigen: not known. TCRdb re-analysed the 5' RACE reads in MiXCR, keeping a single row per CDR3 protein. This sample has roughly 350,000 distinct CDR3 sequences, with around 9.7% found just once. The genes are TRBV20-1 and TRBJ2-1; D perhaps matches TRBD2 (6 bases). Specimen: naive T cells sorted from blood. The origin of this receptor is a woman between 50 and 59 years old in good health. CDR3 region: CSAIFLAEYNEQFF. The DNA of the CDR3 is TGCAGTGCTATTTTCTTAGCGGAGTACAATGAGCAGTTCTTC.